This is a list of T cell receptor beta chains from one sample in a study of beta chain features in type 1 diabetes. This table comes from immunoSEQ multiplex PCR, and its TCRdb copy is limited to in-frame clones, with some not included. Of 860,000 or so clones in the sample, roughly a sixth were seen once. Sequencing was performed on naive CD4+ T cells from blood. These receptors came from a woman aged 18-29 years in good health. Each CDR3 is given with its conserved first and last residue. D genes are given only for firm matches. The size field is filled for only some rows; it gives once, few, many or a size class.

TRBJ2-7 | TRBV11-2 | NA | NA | CASTTQSRSREQYF | TGTGCCAGCACCACCCAAAGTCGTTCCAGGGAGCAGTACTTC
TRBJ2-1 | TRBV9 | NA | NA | CASSVGGERAEQFF | TGTGCCAGCAGCGTAGGGGGAGAGCGCGCTGAGCAGTTCTTC
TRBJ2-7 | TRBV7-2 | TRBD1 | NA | CASTATGGPFYEQYF | TGTGCCAGCACCGCTACAGGGGGACCCTTCTACGAGCAGTACTTC
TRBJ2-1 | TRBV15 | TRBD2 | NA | CATSREAGLAENEQFF | TGTGCCACCAGCAGAGAGGCGGGACTAGCGGAAAATGAGCAGTTCTTC
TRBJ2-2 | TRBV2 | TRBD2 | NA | CASSGTSGLLSGELFF | TGTGCCAGCAGTGGGACTAGCGGGTTGTTATCCGGGGAGCTGTTTTTT
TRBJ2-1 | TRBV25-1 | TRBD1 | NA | CASSRTGGYNEQFF | TGTGCCAGCAGTCGGACAGGGGGCTACAATGAGCAGTTCTTC
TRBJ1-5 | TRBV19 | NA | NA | CASSLHRNSNQPQHF | TGTGCCAGTAGTTTACACAGGAATAGCAATCAGCCCCAGCATTTT
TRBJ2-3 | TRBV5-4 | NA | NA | CASSLSGTDTQYF | TGTGCCAGCAGCCTATCGGGGACAGATACGCAGTATTTT
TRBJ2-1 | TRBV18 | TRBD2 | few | CASSPPVSGVLRKQFF | TGTGCCAGCTCACCACCGGTTAGCGGGGTCCTCCGGAAGCAGTTCTTC
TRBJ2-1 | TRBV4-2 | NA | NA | CAILGWNEQFF | TGTGCCATCCTAGGTTGGAATGAGCAGTTCTTC
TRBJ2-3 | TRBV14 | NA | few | CASSQTDYPTDTQYF | TGTGCCAGCAGCCAGACGGACTACCCCACAGATACGCAGTATTTT
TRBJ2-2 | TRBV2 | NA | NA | CASNRDSHGELFF | TGTGCCAGCAACCGGGACTCCCACGGGGAGCTGTTTTTT